The 21 T cell receptor beta chains below all came from one sample that was sequenced in a study of CD8 T cells in acute hepatitis C reinfection. Regarding time point: naive CD8 control sorted from an acute-time-point sample. Produced via immunoSEQ multiplex PCR; TCRdb's table is partial and in-frame only. The sample contains about 38,000 clones, approximately 85% of which appear only once. Sequenced: naive CD8+ T cells from PBMCs. All receptors come from a woman younger than 35 who spontaneously cleared hepatitis C infection.

This rearrangement joins TRBV6-5 to TRBJ2-7; 8 bases match TRBD1. V shed 0 bases, J shed 7 bases, and the junction held 5 bases outside the gene matches. This CDR3 spans 14 amino acids. Per the germline V gene, CDR1 is MNHEY and CDR2 is SVGAGI. The CDR3 loop reads CASSYSGTGDEQYF. CDR3 nucleotide sequence: TGTGCCAGCAGTTACTCGGGGACAGGCGATGAGCAGTACTTC.

This clone was counted a few times. CDR3 sequence: CASSYSPGNTIYF. The CDR3 DNA is TGTGCCAGCAGTTATTCACCCGGAAACACCATATATTTT. The gene calls are TRBV27 and TRBJ1-3, with D unclear. Trimming pared 4 bases from V and 4 bases from J, leaving 8 bases between. The CDR3 sequence is 13 residues long. Germline V CDR1 and CDR2: MNHEY, SMNVEV (reference sequence).

The chain couples TRBV13 to TRBJ2-7, with 7 bases that match TRBD2. The CDR3 contains 18 residues. Germline trimming cut 5 bases from V and 3 bases from J; bases unmatched to any gene: 19. The V gene's germline CDR1 is PRHDT and CDR2 FYEKMQ (reference sequence). The CDR3 spells CASSTPSGRGGENYEQYF. The CDR3 DNA follows: TGTGCCAGCAGCACCCCCTCGGGAAGGGGAGGGGAAAACTACGAGCAGTACTTC.

The chain is built from TRBV5-1 and TRBJ2-7, with 9 bases that match TRBD1. Trimming at V came to 4 bases and at J to 2 bases, leaving 13 bases not matched to a gene. The CDR3 consists of 17 residues. Per the germline V gene, CDR1 is SGHRS and CDR2 is YFSETQ. The CDR3: CASSPAAQGALAYEQYF. The DNA of the CDR3 is TGCGCCAGCAGCCCCGCCGCACAGGGGGCTCTGGCCTACGAGCAGTACTTC.

V gene TRBV6-5 combines with J gene TRBJ2-7; D might be TRBD2 (6 bases). The CDR3 is 14 residues long. V dropped 6 bases and J dropped 0 bases, with 12 bases sitting between them. The germline V gene encodes CDR1 MNHEY and CDR2 SVGAGI. CDR3 sequence: CASRERDFSYEQYF. The CDR3 DNA sequence: TGTGCCAGCAGAGAACGGGACTTCTCCTACGAGCAGTACTTC.

V is TRBV9 and J is TRBJ1-5; D gene uncertain. The length of the CDR3 is 14 residues. Between the trimmed V and J ends, which lost 0 bases and 0 bases, there was a span of 4 bases. Per the germline V gene, CDR1 is SGDLS and CDR2 is YYNGEE. The CDR3 spells CASSVGSSNQPQHF. DNA of the CDR3: TGTGCCAGCAGCGTAGGCTCTAGCAATCAGCCCCAGCATTTT.

This chain's CDR3 is CASSQVRGRGEKLFF. Written as DNA, the CDR3 is TGTGCCAGCAGCCAAGTGAGGGGGCGCGGGGAAAAACTGTTTTTT. The chain couples TRBV14 to TRBJ1-4; the match to TRBD1 covers 7 bases. The germline gives CDR1 SGHDN, CDR2 FVKESK. The CDR3 loop spans 15 amino acids. Trimming cost V 1 base and J 8 bases; bases outside gene matches: 7.

This clone was recorded a few times. The chain combines TRBV5-1 with TRBJ2-7; no clear D. The CDR3 consists of 11 residues. Trimming cost V 3 bases and J 1 base, with 2 bases left between them. Per germline, CDR1 SGHRS and CDR2 YFSETQ. CDR3 nucleotide sequence: TGCGCCAGCAGCTGGTCCTACGAGCAGTACTTC. Amino acids: CASSWSYEQYF.

The chain joins TRBV27 to TRBJ2-5; D may match TRBD1 or TRBD2 (6 bases each). The CDR3 sequence is 16 residues long. Germline CDR1 reads MNHEY; CDR2 reads SMNVEV (reference sequence). The V end was cut by 2 bases, the J end by 4 bases, with 17 bases between. The CDR3 coding sequence is TGTGCCAGCAGTTTAGCGGGACACCTGACCGGAGAGACCCAGTACTTC. It translates to CASSLAGHLTGETQYF.

This rearrangement joins TRBV18 to TRBJ2-5; 11 bases match TRBD2. CDR3 length: 17 residues. Germline V lookup: CDR1 KGHSH, CDR2 LQKENI. With V trimmed by 0 bases and J by 2 bases, 5 bases remained unmatched. CDR3 in amino acids: CASSPPSSGGSQETQYF. The CDR3 DNA reads TGTGCCAGCTCACCACCATCTAGCGGGGGGAGTCAAGAGACCCAGTACTTC.

The CDR3 reads CASSQEIRAGDYGYTF. The CDR3 DNA sequence: TGCGCCAGCAGCCAAGAAATTCGCGCCGGCGACTATGGCTACACCTTC. The chain couples TRBV4-1 to TRBJ1-2; D is ambiguous. CDR3 length: 16 residues. Germline V CDR1 and CDR2: MGHRA, YSYEKL. Trimming shortened V by 0 bases and J by 3 bases, and 14 bases separated the two germline ends.

In DNA, the CDR3 is TGTGCCAGCAGCTTAGGCGTCGGGAGAGTGTCCTACAATGAGCAGTTCTTC. Translation gives CASSLGVGRVSYNEQFF. The chain couples TRBV7-9 to TRBJ2-1, with D possibly TRBD2 on 6 matching bases. The ends were cut back, 1 base at V and 1 base at J, with 14 bases in the middle. This CDR3 contains 17 residues. From germline, CDR1 is SEHNR and CDR2 FQNEAQ (reference sequence).

The chain couples TRBV9 to TRBJ2-7, with D maybe TRBD2 (6 bases). The germline gives CDR1 SGDLS, CDR2 YYNGEE. CDR3 length: 13 residues. The ends were cut back, 3 bases at V and 5 bases at J, with 12 bases in the middle. DNA for the CDR3: TGTGCCAGCAGCGCAGGGACTTCGAACGAGCAGTACTTC. This translates into CASSAGTSNEQYF. The entire variable domain, with the rest obtained from reference TRBV9 and TRBJ2-7, is as follows: DSGVTQTPKHLITATGQRVTLRCSPRSGDLSVYWYQQSLDQGLQFLIQYYNGEERAKGNILERFSAQQFPDLHSELNLSSLELGDSALYFCASSAGTSNEQYFGPGTRLTVT.

The chain uses TRBV27 and TRBJ2-1; no clear D gene. The V gene's germline CDR1 is MNHEY and CDR2 SMNVEV (reference sequence). The V end was cut by 2 bases, the J end by 5 bases, with 10 bases between. The CDR3 extends over 14 amino acids. CDR3 loop: CASSLGLLNNEQFF. The CDR3 coding sequence is TGTGCCAGCAGTTTAGGCTTACTGAACAATGAGCAGTTCTTC.

DNA for the CDR3: TGTGCCAGCAGCTTAAGCCCTTCGCTAGCGGGAGGGCCCGGTGAGCAGTTCTTC. Translated: CASSLSPSLAGGPGEQFF. This chain links TRBV7-3 with TRBJ2-1; TRBD2 matches 12 bases. This CDR3 region has 18 residues. Germline V lookup: CDR1 SGHTA, CDR2 FQGTGA. Trimming removed 1 base from V and 9 bases from J; junction bases left unmatched: 13.

The V call is TRBV5-1, the J call TRBJ2-7; 7 positions agree with TRBD1. The CDR3 consists of 14 residues. V dropped 4 bases and J dropped 1; count of bases not matched to a gene: 5. CDR1 is SGHRS and CDR2 is YFSETQ in the germline V gene. CDR3 DNA: TGCGCCAGCAGCCCACAGGGGAAGTCCTACGAGCAGTACTTC. This encodes CASSPQGKSYEQYF.

This clone was counted only a few times. The V call is TRBV10-2, the J call TRBJ2-1; possible D gene TRBD1, 6 bases. This CDR3 has 16 residues. Trimming removed 2 bases at V and 4 bases at J, with 15 bases between. CDR1 and CDR2 (germline): WSHSY, SAAADI. The CDR3 DNA sequence: TGCGCCAGCAGTGAGCCTTGGACAGCATTATACAATGAGCAGTTCTTC. Translated, it gives CASSEPWTALYNEQFF.

Worth noting for this clone: The same CDR3 is also encoded by other DNA sequences in this sample. The chain has TRBV27 and TRBJ2-5; no definite D call. Trimming removed 5 bases from V and 5 bases from J, with 6 bases in between. Germline-derived CDR1 and CDR2 are MNHEY and SMNVEV (reference sequence). There are 11 residues in the CDR3. The CDR3 loop is CASSLGETQYF. The CDR3, as DNA: TGTGCCAGCAGTCTTGGTGAGACCCAGTACTTC.

The chain uses TRBV21-1 and TRBJ2-5; the table assigns TRBD2, which was not confirmed against the DNA. TRBV21-1 is a listed pseudogene. The CDR3 runs to 15 residues. The CDR3 reads CAPTRGEGIAETQYF. Written as DNA, the CDR3 is TGTGCCCCGACCCGGGGGGAGGGAATAGCAGAGACCCAGTACTTC.

V is TRBV5-1 and J is TRBJ2-7, with D tentatively TRBD2 (5 bases). Germline lookup yields CDR1 SGHRS and CDR2 YFSETQ. V was shortened by 2 bases and J by 3 bases, with 12 bases between the two germline ends. This CDR3 is 14 amino acids long. The CDR3 nucleotides read TGCGCCAGCAGCTTAGGTAAAGGGAGCTACGAGCAGTACTTC. Encoded protein: CASSLGKGSYEQYF.

The chain links TRBV4-2 to TRBJ2-1, with D possibly being TRBD2 (6 bases). The CDR3 runs 15 residues. Germline V CDR1 and CDR2: LGHNA, YNFKEQ. Trimming removed 3 bases at V and 5 bases at J, with 14 bases between. As DNA, the CDR3 is TGTGCCAGCAGCCACCCCGGGACTCATGACAATGAGCAGTTCTTC. As protein: CASSHPGTHDNEQFF.